Listed below are T cell receptor beta chains from one sample, sequenced in a study of chemoradiotherapy in HPV16-positive cancers. TCRdb keeps only in-frame clones here, not all; method: immunoSEQ multiplex PCR. The repertoire holds about 14,000 clones, with approximately 89% as singletons. The starting material was tumor tissue, obtained from a patient who underwent chemoradiotherapy. These receptors came from a human donor with HPV-associated anogenital cancer. CDR3s include the opening cysteine and the closing phenylalanine or tryptophan. A D gene is named only where the DNA matches it firmly. Some rows mark clone size as missing; the rest say once, few, many or name a class of expanded clone.

J gene,clone size,D gene,V gene,CDR3 protein,CDR3 DNA
TRBJ2-2,.,.,TRBV7-3,CASSLDTNTGELFF,TGTGCCAGCAGCTTAGACACGAACACCGGGGAGCTGTTTTTT
TRBJ2-7,once,TRBD1,TRBV7-6,CASSPRQGPYEQYF,TGTGCCAGCAGCCCCCGACAGGGCCCCTACGAGCAGTACTTC
TRBJ2-2,.,TRBD2,TRBV19,CASRGLAGIANTGELFF,TGTGCCAGTCGGGGACTAGCGGGGATCGCGAACACCGGGGAGCTGTTTTTT
TRBJ2-6,.,.,TRBV14,CASSPLGLSGANVLTF,TGTGCCAGCAGCCCCTTGGGGCTCTCTGGGGCCAACGTCCTGACTTTC
TRBJ2-1,once,.,TRBV30,CAWSAPDSQFF,TGTGCCTGGAGTGCACCTGATTCGCAGTTCTTC
TRBJ2-7,.,TRBD1,TRBV10-3,CAISVGQGPYEQYF,TGTGCCATCAGTGTTGGACAGGGGCCCTACGAGCAGTACTTC
TRBJ2-5,.,.,TRBV30,CAWSPFSGGLANTQETQYF,TGTGCCTGGAGTCCTTTCTCCGGGGGTCTAGCGAACACCCAAGAGACCCAGTACTTC
TRBJ2-3,.,.,TRBV6-6,CASSWRDSTDTQYF,TGTGCCAGCAGTTGGCGGGATAGCACAGATACGCAGTATTTT
TRBJ2-7,.,TRBD1,TRBV5-6,CASRPGTGTEQYF,TGTGCCAGCAGGCCCGGGACAGGGACCGAGCAGTACTTC
TRBJ1-1,.,.,TRBV2,CASSGQSVTEAFF,TGTGCCAGCAGTGGACAGTCGGTCACTGAAGCTTTCTTT
TRBJ2-2,.,.,TRBV5-4,CASSPDSLNTGELFF,TGTGCCAGCAGCCCAGACAGTTTGAACACCGGGGAGCTGTTTTTT
TRBJ2-2,.,.,TRBV5-1,CASRPGAGESGELFF,TGCGCCAGCCGCCCGGGGGCGGGAGAAAGCGGGGAGCTGTTTTTT
TRBJ2-1,.,TRBD1,TRBV28,CASSNNRQGKYNEQFF,TGTGCCAGCAGTAACAATAGACAGGGGAAGTACAATGAGCAGTTCTTC
TRBJ2-7,.,.,TRBV11-2,CASSSLAGSEEQYF,TGTGCCAGCAGCTCCCTTGCAGGGTCGGAAGAGCAGTACTTC
TRBJ1-5,.,.,TRBV7-9,CASSSGGAQPQHF,TGTGCCAGCAGCTCGGGTGGGGCTCAGCCCCAGCATTTT
TRBJ2-3,.,.,TRBV5-4,CASSLDLDTQYF,TGTGCCAGCAGCTTGGATTTGGATACGCAGTATTTT
TRBJ2-1,.,TRBD1,TRBV19,CASSPKDRGRRSEQFF,TGTGCCAGTAGTCCAAAGGACAGGGGGCGTCGGAGTGAGCAGTTCTTC
TRBJ2-7,.,TRBD1,TRBV2,CASSGGQVSPGEQYF,TGTGCCAGCAGTGGAGGACAGGTATCACCCGGCGAGCAGTACTTC
TRBJ2-5,.,TRBD2,TRBV4-1,CASSQDLSSSGKETQYF,TGCGCCAGCAGCCAAGATCTCTCCTCTAGCGGGAAGGAGACCCAGTACTTC
TRBJ2-7,.,.,TRBV2,CATSATSFYEQYF,TGTGCCACCTCGGCCACTAGCTTCTACGAGCAGTACTTC
TRBJ1-2,.,.,TRBV7-2,CASSLTGDTTYGYTF,TGTGCCAGCAGCTTGACTGGGGACACGACCTATGGCTACACCTTC
TRBJ2-7,.,.,TRBV18,CASSSSGTSYEQYF,TGTGCCAGCTCATCTTCCGGGACCTCCTACGAGCAGTACTTC
TRBJ2-3,.,.,TRBV10-1,CASSSSTDTQYF,TGCGCCAGCAGTTCAAGCACAGATACGCAGTATTTT
TRBJ1-2,.,.,TRBV28,CASRQTVSHGYTF,TGTGCCAGCAGACAAACAGTCTCCCATGGCTACACCTTC
TRBJ2-3,.,.,TRBV14,CASSPWTPDTQYF,TGTGCCAGCAGCCCCTGGACTCCAGATACGCAGTATTTT
TRBJ2-1,.,.,TRBV30,CAWSVDGSGDEQFF,TGTGCCTGGAGTGTAGATGGGAGTGGGGATGAGCAGTTCTTC
TRBJ2-7,.,.,TRBV14,CASSQGGLSGYEQYF,TGTGCCAGCAGCCAAGGAGGCCTATCTGGCTACGAGCAGTACTTC
TRBJ2-2,.,.,TRBV27,CASSLIAGPRKNTGELFF,TGTGCCAGCAGTTTAATAGCAGGGCCGAGGAAGAACACCGGGGAGCTGTTTTTT
TRBJ1-2,.,.,TRBV5-6,CASSSDRTRNSHGYTF,TGTGCCAGCAGCTCCGACAGGACTCGGAATTCCCATGGCTACACCTTC
TRBJ2-7,.,.,TRBV7-9,CASSSTTVYEQYF,TGTGCCAGCAGCTCAACGACTGTCTACGAGCAGTACTTC
TRBJ1-1,.,.,TRBV2,CASRDITEAFF,TGTGCCAGCAGAGATATCACTGAAGCTTTCTTT
TRBJ1-1,.,.,TRBV7-8,CASSPPYEGWNTEAFF,TGTGCCAGCAGCCCACCTTACGAAGGGTGGAACACTGAAGCTTTCTTT
TRBJ2-7,.,.,TRBV27,CASSRSGDYEQYF,TGTGCCAGCTCGAGGTCCGGGGACTACGAGCAGTACTTC
TRBJ1-1,.,.,TRBV4-1,CASSQDNTEAFF,TGCGCCAGCAGCCAAGATAACACTGAAGCTTTCTTT
TRBJ1-5,few,.,TRBV28,CASSFWVDNQPQHF,TGTGCCAGCAGTTTCTGGGTGGATAATCAGCCCCAGCATTTT
TRBJ1-2,.,TRBD1,TRBV4-1,CASSQTGVPNYGYTF,TGCGCCAGCAGCCAGACAGGGGTTCCTAACTATGGCTACACCTTC
TRBJ1-3,.,.,TRBV30,CAWSAQGVVSQIAGNTIYF,TGTGCCTGGAGTGCCCAGGGCGTGGTAAGCCAAATTGCTGGAAACACCATATATTTT
TRBJ2-1,.,TRBD1,TRBV13,CASSSGQGVGYEQFF,TGTGCCAGCAGCTCGGGACAGGGGGTTGGCTATGAGCAGTTCTTC
TRBJ2-1,.,.,TRBV28,CASSRGSVEQFF,TGTGCCAGCAGCCGGGGGAGCGTCGAGCAGTTCTTC
TRBJ1-1,.,.,TRBV5-4,CASSLRTVNTEAFF,TGTGCCAGCAGCTTGAGGACGGTGAACACTGAAGCTTTCTTT
TRBJ2-6,.,.,TRBV11-3,CASSPREGVTGANVLTF,TGTGCCAGCAGCCCACGCGAGGGAGTGACGGGGGCCAACGTCCTGACTTTC
TRBJ2-2,once,.,TRBV4-3,CASSQESFTNTGELFF,TGCGCCAGCAGCCAAGAGAGTTTTACAAACACCGGGGAGCTGTTTTTT
TRBJ1-1,.,.,TRBV30,CAWVERWNEAFF,TGTGCCTGGGTGGAACGGTGGAACGAAGCTTTCTTT
TRBJ1-6,.,.,TRBV6-5,CASSFGQEESPLHF,TGTGCCAGCAGTTTTGGGCAGGAGGAATCACCCCTCCACTTT
TRBJ2-1,.,TRBD2,TRBV5-1,CASSFMLADNEQFF,TGCGCCAGCAGCTTTATGCTAGCGGACAATGAGCAGTTCTTC